This TCR beta chain was identified in a study of post-analysis software for immune sequencing data. Built from TCR beta cDNA, the libraries had unique molecular identifiers in them. TCRdb re-analysed the PCR reads in MiXCR, keeping a single row per CDR3 protein. The table has about 820,000 distinct CDR3 sequences, roughly 50% seen once. The study's findings and limits: Among multiple sclerosis patients, normalized Chao1 diversity was significantly below that of controls.

Details on this clonotype: What it binds is not known.

The sequencing sample was made of blood. This TCR was sampled from a girl between 5 and 17 years old with multiple sclerosis.

The CDR3 loop is CASKPGQGGYEQYF. DNA for the CDR3: TGTGCCAGCAAACCGGGACAGGGAGGGTACGAGCAGTACTTC. The chain has TRBV2 and TRBJ2-5; 9 bases match TRBD1. The J call may be mistaken, given a closer DNA end match to TRBJ2-7. The CDR3 runs to 14 residues. CDR1 is SNHLY and CDR2 is FYNNEI in the germline V gene.